This paragraph reports one T cell receptor beta chain. The sample is drawn from a study of blood T cell repertoires in COVID-19. The V gene lost 0 bases and the J gene lost 5 bases, with 17 bases spanning the gap. This CDR3 comprises 17 residues. Looked up from germline, CDR1 is SGHRS and CDR2 is YFSETQ. Methods used by the authors: Estimation of nucleated cell counts relied on the amplification of reference gene primers. Clones were sequenced by immunoSEQ multiplex PCR, and TCRdb holds only the in-frame ones, with some missing. The D gene and trimming were derived from the DNA, and the V and J assignments and clone size from that table. The data contain a few hundred thousand clones, under 90% of them singletons.

The receptor was isolated from a woman aged 40-49 years who had recovered from COVID-19. The sample was peripheral blood. The rearrangement links TRBV5-1 to TRBJ2-2, with D perhaps matching TRBD2 (6 bases). The CDR3 region has the DNA TGCGCCAGCAGCTTGGGCCCGTCTAGCGTAACTACCGGGGAGCTGTTTTTT. Translation gives CASSLGPSSVTTGELFF.